This TCR beta chain originates from a study of technical replicates of blood from a handful of donors. Repertoires were generated with immunoSEQ multiplex PCR, while TCRdb's copy carries only in-frame clones and drops some. In the table there are some 30,000 clones, 90% to 95% of which are singletons. Germline-derived CDR1 and CDR2 are LGHNA and YSLEER. This CDR3 has 16 amino acids. V gave up 3 bases and J gave up 7 bases; unmatched junction bases: 7. The chain joins TRBV4-3 to TRBJ1-6; 9 nucleotides line up with TRBD1. The specimen was PBMCs. The clonotype was recovered from a human donor in good health. Some clones in this sample may be carry-over from other donors' samples. CDR3 coding DNA: TGCGCCAGCAGCCACACTACAGGGGGCAGCAATTCACCCCTCCACTTT. Its translation: CASSHTTGGSNSPLHF.